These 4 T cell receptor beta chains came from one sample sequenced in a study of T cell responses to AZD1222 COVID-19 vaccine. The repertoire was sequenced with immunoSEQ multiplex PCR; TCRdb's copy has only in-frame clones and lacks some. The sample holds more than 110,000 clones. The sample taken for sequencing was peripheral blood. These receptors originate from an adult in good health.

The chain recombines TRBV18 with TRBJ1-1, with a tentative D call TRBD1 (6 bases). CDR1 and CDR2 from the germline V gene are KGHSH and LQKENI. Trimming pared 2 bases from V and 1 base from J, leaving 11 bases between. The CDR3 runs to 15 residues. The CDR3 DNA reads TGTGCCAGCTCACCAACAGGGTTTACGAACACTGAAGCTTTCTTT. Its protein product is CASSPTGFTNTEAFF. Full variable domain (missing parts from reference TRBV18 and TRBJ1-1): NAGVMQNPRHLVRRRGQEARLRCSPMKGHSHVYWYRQLPEEGLKFMVYLQKENIIDESGMPKERFSAEFPKEGPSILRIQQVVRGDSAAYFCASSPTGFTNTEAFFGQGTRLTVV.

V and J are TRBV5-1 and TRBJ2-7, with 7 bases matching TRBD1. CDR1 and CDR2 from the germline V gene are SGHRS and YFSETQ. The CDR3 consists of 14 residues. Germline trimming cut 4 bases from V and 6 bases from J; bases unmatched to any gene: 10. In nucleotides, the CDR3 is TGCGCCAGCAGCGGAATGACAGGGAGTCTCGAGCAGTACTTC. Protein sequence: CASSGMTGSLEQYF.

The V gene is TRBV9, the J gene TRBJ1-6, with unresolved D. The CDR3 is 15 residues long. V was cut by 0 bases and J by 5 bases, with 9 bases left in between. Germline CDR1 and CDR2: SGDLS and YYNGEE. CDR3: CASSVGGNHNSPLHF. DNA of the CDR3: TGTGCCAGCAGCGTAGGGGGTAATCATAATTCACCCCTCCACTTT. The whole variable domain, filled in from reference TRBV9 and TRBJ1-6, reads DSGVTQTPKHLITATGQRVTLRCSPRSGDLSVYWYQQSLDQGLQFLIQYYNGEERAKGNILERFSAQQFPDLHSELNLSSLELGDSALYFCASSVGGNHNSPLHFGNGTRLTVT.

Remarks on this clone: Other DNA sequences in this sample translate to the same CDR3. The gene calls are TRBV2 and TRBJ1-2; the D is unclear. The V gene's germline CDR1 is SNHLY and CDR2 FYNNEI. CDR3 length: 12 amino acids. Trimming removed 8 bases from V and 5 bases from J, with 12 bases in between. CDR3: CASFLPFYGYTF. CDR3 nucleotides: TGTGCCAGCTTTTTACCTTTTTATGGCTACACCTTC.